This T cell receptor beta chain was documented in a study of blood T cell repertoires in COVID-19. Only in-frame clones appear in the TCRdb table, and some are missing; sequencing was by immunoSEQ multiplex PCR. The table lists 100,000 to 150,000 clones, 74% of them singletons. The germline V gene has CDR1 SGHRS and CDR2 YFSETQ. V was trimmed by 1 base and J by 5 bases, leaving 15 bases between them. The CDR3 totals 15 residues. This clone has only one observation. The TCR originated in a man in his sixties with acute or convalescent COVID-19. The V and J genes are TRBV5-1 and TRBJ2-5; maybe TRBD2 (6 bases). The sample comprised peripheral blood. The CDR3 is CASSLQGGKGETQYF. CDR3 sequence (DNA): TGCGCCAGCAGCTTGCAGGGAGGAAAGGGCGAGACCCAGTACTTC.